These T cell receptor beta chains were read from a single sample in a study of cytomegalovirus exposure and HLA in healthy donors. Repertoires were generated with immunoSEQ multiplex PCR, while TCRdb's copy carries only in-frame clones and drops some. Among 130,000 to 150,000 clones, roughly three quarters were seen once, and the ten largest hold 4.9%. Input material: PBMCs. These receptors all come from a woman aged 50 to 60 in good health and CMV-seronegative. Each CDR3 is given with its conserved first and last residue. Each record gives: V gene, clone size, CDR3 length, D gene, J gene, CDR3 DNA, CDR3 protein. The D gene is left open where the match is weak. Size values are once, few and many counts, or a class for expanded clones, and some rows have none.

TRBV2	.	15	TRBD1	TRBJ1-2	TGTGCCAGCAGTCAGCGACAGGGGCAGGGGTCTGGCTACACCTTC	CASSQRQGQGSGYTF
TRBV28	.	16	TRBD1	TRBJ2-7	TGTGCCAGCAGATTGGACAGGGGGCAGTTGACCTACGAGCAGTACTTC	CASRLDRGQLTYEQYF
TRBV5-1	.	13	TRBD1	TRBJ1-1	TGCGCCAGCATAGGGACAGTCTCACTGGGTGCTTTCTTT	CASIGTVSLGAFF
TRBV7-9	.	17	TRBD1	TRBJ1-3	TGTGCCAGCAGCTTAAACGGACAGGGGATCGGTGGAAACACCATATATTTT	CASSLNGQGIGGNTIYF
TRBV5-1	.	14	TRBD1	TRBJ2-7	TGCGCCAGCAGCCCCGGGACAGGGGACTACGAGCAGTACTTC	CASSPGTGDYEQYF
TRBV6-1	.	14	.	TRBJ1-4	TGTGCCAGCAGTGAAGTAGCAACTAATGAAAAACTGTTTTTT	CASSEVATNEKLFF
TRBV19	.	15	TRBD1	TRBJ2-7	TGTGCCAGTAGTATATCCGGACAGGGTACCTACGAGCAGTACTTC	CASSISGQGTYEQYF
TRBV5-1	once	15	.	TRBJ2-4	TGCGCCAGCAGCCTGGATGACTACCCAAAAAACATTCAGTACTTC	CASSLDDYPKNIQYF
TRBV7-2	.	15	.	TRBJ1-1	TGTGCCAGCAGCTTAGCGGCCGGGGGGGAGCCTGAAGCTTTCTTT	CASSLAAGGEPEAFF
TRBV6-5	few	13	TRBD2	TRBJ2-1	TGTGCCAGTAGCGGGGGACCCTCCGATGAGCAGTTCTTC	CASSGGPSDEQFF
TRBV9	.	15	.	TRBJ1-1	TGTGCCAGCAGCGTAGCTCCCAGGGGGAACACTGAAGCTTTCTTT	CASSVAPRGNTEAFF
TRBV5-1	few	15	.	TRBJ2-2	TGCGCCAGCAGCTCGGGACTCATGGGGGCCGGGGAGCTGTTTTTT	CASSSGLMGAGELFF
TRBV6-5	once	14	.	TRBJ2-1	TGTGCCAGCAGTTACATGCGGGGCTACAATGAGCAGTTCTTC	CASSYMRGYNEQFF
TRBV15	.	15	.	TRBJ1-5	TGTGCCACCAGCAGAGGGGGGGTAGGCAATCAGCCCCAGCATTTT	CATSRGGVGNQPQHF
TRBV5-1	.	15	.	TRBJ1-6	TGCGCCAGCAGCTTGGCCGGGATAGCGGGTTCACCCCTCCACTTT	CASSLAGIAGSPLHF
TRBV9	.	15	TRBD2	TRBJ2-3	TGTGCCAGCAGCGTGGGTGCGGGGGGCGCGAATACGCAGTATTTT	CASSVGAGGANTQYF
TRBV7-8	.	13	.	TRBJ1-1	TGTGCCAGCAGCTCGATCGACAAATGGGTGGCTTTCTTT	CASSSIDKWVAFF
TRBV4-1	.	15	TRBD1	TRBJ1-5	TGCGCCAGCAGCCACGGGGGACAGCCTAATCAGCCCCAGCATTTT	CASSHGGQPNQPQHF
TRBV19	once	12	.	TRBJ1-1	TGTGCCAGTATTAAGGGGGAGACTGAAGCTTTCTTT	CASIKGETEAFF
TRBV23-1	.	13	.	TRBJ2-1	TGCGCCAGCAGTCAATCGAGTTGGAATGAGCAGTTCTTC	CASSQSSWNEQFF
TRBV6-5	once	14	.	TRBJ1-2	TGTGCCAGCAGTTGGACACGCGCTAACTATGGCTACACCTTC	CASSWTRANYGYTF
TRBV28	.	15	.	TRBJ1-2	TGTGCCAGCAGTTCCTACAGGGATGGGGACTATGGCTACACCTTC	CASSSYRDGDYGYTF
TRBV7-2	.	16	.	TRBJ1-5	TGTGCCAGCAGCTACGTCGGGGAGGGCTTTGGACGGCCCCAGCATTTT	CASSYVGEGFGRPQHF
TRBV5-6	.	14	TRBD1	TRBJ2-7	TGTGCCAGCAGCTTAACAGGGGTTCCCTACGAGCAGTACTTC	CASSLTGVPYEQYF
TRBV19	.	13	TRBD1	TRBJ1-1	TGTGCCAGTACCCCGGACAGGGTTGCTGAAGCTTTCTTT	CASTPDRVAEAFF
TRBV13	few	13	.	TRBJ1-4	TGTGCCAGCAGCAAAGACTCCGGTGAAAAACTGTTTTTT	CASSKDSGEKLFF
TRBV9	.	17	TRBD2	TRBJ2-2	TGTGCCAGCAGCGTACTAGCGGGGGGCCGGGACACCGGGGAGCTGTTTTTT	CASSVLAGGRDTGELFF
TRBV7-9	.	14	.	TRBJ2-7	TGTGCCAGCAGCCCCAGGGGAGAGTCCTACGAGCAGTACTTC	CASSPRGESYEQYF
TRBV15	.	14	.	TRBJ1-1	TGTGCCACCAGCAGAGATCGCGGAATCACTGAAGCTTTCTTT	CATSRDRGITEAFF
TRBV6-6	.	13	.	TRBJ2-2	TGTGCCAGCAGTTCAATGAACACCGGGGAGCTGTTTTTT	CASSSMNTGELFF
TRBV19	.	14	.	TRBJ1-2	TGTGCCAGTAGAAATCTCTTTGGGGACAACAACAACACCTTC	CASRNLFGDNNNTF
TRBV13	.	16	TRBD2	TRBJ2-7	TGTGCCAGCAGCACCTACGGGACTAGCCGTTCCTACGAGCAGTACTTC	CASSTYGTSRSYEQYF
TRBV30	.	13	.	TRBJ1-2	TGTGCCTGGAACCCGGGGGAGGACTATGGCTACACCTTC	CAWNPGEDYGYTF
TRBV19	.	16	.	TRBJ1-1	TGTGCCAGTAGTCAGGAGGGGAACATAAGGAACACTGAAGCTTTCTTT	CASSQEGNIRNTEAFF
TRBV4-2	once	16	TRBD2	TRBJ2-3	TGTGCCAGCAGCCCCCCGGGACTAGCGGGGTCTGGTCGGCTGTATTTT	CASSPPGLAGSGRLYF
TRBV4-3	once	17	.	TRBJ1-2	TGCGCCAGCAGCTCCTCAACCCGGGACACCTTACCTTATGGCTACACCTTC	CASSSSTRDTLPYGYTF
TRBV7-9	.	12	.	TRBJ2-4	TGTGCCAGCAGCTTAATCCCCAGGCTTCAGTACTTC	CASSLIPRLQYF
TRBV5-1	.	13	.	TRBJ2-7	TGCGCCAGCAGCTTGATCCAGGGGGGAGAGCAGTACTTC	CASSLIQGGEQYF
TRBV2	.	17	TRBD2	TRBJ2-1	TGTGCCAGCGGTGATCTAGCGGGGGGCCCTCGCTACAATGAGCAGTTCTTC	CASGDLAGGPRYNEQFF
TRBV19	.	15	.	TRBJ1-1	TGTGCCAGTAGTTCGATAGGGGCGGAAGGTACTGAAGCTTTCTTT	CASSSIGAEGTEAFF
TRBV4-3	few	16	TRBD2	TRBJ2-2	TGCGCCAGCAGCCAAGAACCCGGGAGCGGGGGAGGGGAGCTGTTTTTT	CASSQEPGSGGGELFF